What follows are 30 T cell receptor beta chains derived from one specimen sequenced in a study of post-analysis software for immune sequencing data. Study results and caveats: Patients had higher frequencies than controls of a handful of TRBV segments, including TRBV5-6, TRBV5-1 and TRBV20-1.

TCR beta cDNA libraries had unique molecular identifiers. A single record per CDR3 protein comes from TCRdb applying MiXCR to the PCR reads. The sample lists some 890,000 distinct CDR3 sequences, under 70% seen once, with 4.6% in the top ten. These receptors lack a known antigen. The sample taken for sequencing was blood. All receptors come from a girl between 5 and 17 years old with multiple sclerosis.

This chain joins TRBV6-1 and TRBJ2-1; D might be TRBD2 (7 bases). V lost 0 bases and J lost 2, with 14 bases in between. This CDR3 spans 17 amino acids. Looked up from germline, CDR1 is MNHNS and CDR2 is SASEGT. The CDR3 DNA reads TGTGCCAGCAGTGAAGCCCTGCGGGGGCCGGCCTACAATGAGCAGTTCTTC. This translates into CASSEALRGPAYNEQFF.

This clonotype was seen repeatedly, ten times or more. At one end, the junction sequence differs from germline, possibly due to a read error. The chain combines TRBV5-1 with TRBJ2-3; D is possibly TRBD2 (6 bases). Per the germline V gene, CDR1 is SGHRS and CDR2 is YFSETQ. This CDR3 has 14 residues. The CDR3 region is CASSLVAGTDTQYF. The CDR3 coding sequence is TGTGCCAGCAGTTTAGTAGCGGGCACAGATACGCAGTATTTT. Filled out from reference TRBV5-1 and TRBJ2-3, the complete variable domain reads KAGVTQTPRYLIKTRGQQVTLSCSPISGHRSVSWYQQTPGQGLQFLFEYFSETQRNKGNFPGRFSGRQFSNSRSEMNVSTLELGDSALYLCASSLVAGTDTQYFGPGTRLTVL.

This clonotype was counted a few times. The CDR3 loop reads CASSWGGRLEQYF. CDR3 coding DNA: TGTGCCAGCAGCTGGGGGGGACGTCTCGAGCAGTACTTC. The rearrangement joins TRBV7-2 to TRBJ2-7, with TRBD2 identical over 7 bases. The CDR3 length is 13 residues. The germline CDR1 and CDR2 sequences are SGHTA and FQGNSA. V lost 4 bases, J lost 6 bases, and 6 bases stayed unmatched.

The chain carries TRBV5-1 and TRBJ2-1; 10 nucleotides align to TRBD2. The length of the CDR3 is 16 residues. Germline CDR1 and CDR2: SGHRS and YFSETQ. Trimming at V came to 0 bases and at J to 3 bases, leaving 3 bases not matched to a gene. The CDR3 DNA is TGCGCCAGCAGCTTGGAGCGGGAGGGCCGCTACAATGAGCAGTTCTTC. Translating it yields CASSLEREGRYNEQFF.

This clonotype was recorded a few times. The chain is built from TRBV20-1 and TRBJ2-7; TRBD2 might be the D (5 bases). The CDR3 covers 14 residues. The ends were cut back, 4 bases at V and 0 bases at J, with 13 bases in the middle. Germline V gene lookup returns CDR1 DFQATT and CDR2 SNEGSKA (reference sequence). The DNA of the CDR3 is TGCAGTGCTATAAAAGAGGGCCCCTCCTACGAGCAGTACTTC. Encoded protein: CSAIKEGPSYEQYF.

Here the CDR3 DNA reads TGCGCCAGCAGCCTAGCGGGGGCCGGGAACAATGAGCAGTTCTTC. Amino acid sequence: CASSLAGAGNNEQFF. The gene calls are TRBV5-1 and TRBJ2-1; 10 bases match TRBD2. The germline CDR1 and CDR2 sequences are SGHRS and YFSETQ. CDR3 length: 15 amino acids. V lost 4 bases to trimming and J lost 5 bases; unmatched junction nucleotides: 6.

V usage is TRBV20-1 and J usage is TRBJ2-4; possibly TRBD1 for D (5 bases). Germline V gene sequence: CDR1 DFQATT, CDR2 SNEGSKA (reference sequence). The CDR3 is 14 amino acids. Trimming stripped 0 bases from V and 2 bases from J, with 8 bases between. The chain's CDR3 is CSARESGTKNIQYF. For the CDR3, the DNA is TGCAGTGCTAGAGAGTCAGGGACCAAAAACATTCAGTACTTC.

This clonotype was seen more than once but under ten times. The gene calls are TRBV29-1 and TRBJ1-1; no firm D call. CDR1 SQVTM and CDR2 ANQGSEA come from the germline V gene. This CDR3 is 13 amino acids long. With 4 bases removed from V and 4 bases from J, the gap between germline ends came to 13 bases. The DNA of the CDR3 is TGCAGCGTTGCCCCTCAGGTCAGCACTGAAGCTTTCTTT. It codes for CSVAPQVSTEAFF.

The V and J genes are TRBV5-1 and TRBJ2-7, with 7 bases that match TRBD2. With V trimmed by 0 bases and J by 5 bases, 2 bases remained unmatched. CDR1 and CDR2 from the germline V gene are SGHRS and YFSETQ. The CDR3 sequence is 13 residues long. The CDR3: CASSLEGLNEQYF. CDR3 nucleotides: TGCGCCAGCAGCTTGGAGGGACTAAACGAGCAGTACTTC.

This clonotype was counted at least ten times. One end of the junction does not line up with germline, which may come from a read error. The chain joins TRBV5-1 to TRBJ2-7; D not resolved. Germline loops: CDR1 SGHRS, CDR2 YFSETQ. CDR3 size: 11 residues. The CDR3 bases are TGTGCCAGCAGCTTAGATAACGAGCAGTACTTC. It codes for CASSLDNEQYF.

The V call is TRBV7-2, the J call TRBJ1-2; no firm D call. Per germline, CDR1 SGHTA and CDR2 FQGNSA. This CDR3 region has 16 residues. Trimming took off 0 bases at V and 3 bases at J, with 14 bases between the two ends. The CDR3 DNA is TGTGCCAGCAGCTTAGCGGCTGACACCAGGTACTATGGCTACACCTTC. Protein product: CASSLAADTRYYGYTF.

The CDR3 spells CASSLKGIYEQYF. In DNA form, the CDR3 reads TGCGCCAGCAGCTTGAAAGGGATCTACGAGCAGTACTTC. The chain joins TRBV5-1 to TRBJ2-7, with no clear D. The CDR3 extends over 13 amino acids. The ends were cut back, 1 base at V and 3 bases at J, with 8 bases in the middle. Germline-derived CDR1 and CDR2 are SGHRS and YFSETQ.

This clonotype came up a few times. This chain joins TRBV19 and TRBJ2-4; tentative D call: TRBD1 (5 bases). The J call is doubtful: the DNA matches TRBJ2-7 better. This CDR3 has 13 amino acids. CDR1 is LNHDA, CDR2 SQIVND, per germline (reference sequence). The CDR3 is CASSPQGSHEQYF. For the CDR3, the DNA is TGTGCCAGTAGTCCGCAGGGTTCCCACGAGCAGTACTTC.

This clonotype was picked up a small number of times. The chain recombines TRBV4-1 with TRBJ2-7, with a possible D match to TRBD2 (6 bases). Per the germline V gene, CDR1 is MGHRA and CDR2 is YSYEKL. The CDR3 is made up of 15 amino acids. The germline V and J ends were trimmed by 3 bases and 0 bases, with 12 bases remaining between them. The CDR3, as DNA: TGCGCCAGCAGCCAGACAGCGGGTTTCTCCTACGAGCAGTACTTC. It specifies CASSQTAGFSYEQYF.

This clonotype was observed a handful of times. CDR3 DNA: TGCAGCATACCGGGCGTCGCCTCCTACAATGAGCAGTTCTTC. Protein product: CSIPGVASYNEQFF. The genes are TRBV29-1 and TRBJ2-1; no reliable D call. The CDR3 has 14 residues. Looked up from germline, CDR1 is SQVTM and CDR2 is ANQGSEA. Trimming removed 8 bases from V and 0 bases from J, with 14 bases in between.

The chain has TRBV20-1 and TRBJ1-6; no firm D call. Germline V gene data show CDR1 as DFQATT and CDR2 as SNEGSKA (reference sequence). V lost 1 base and J lost 7, with 5 bases in between. This CDR3 has 12 residues. CDR3 residues: CSARGRNSPLHF. The CDR3 coding sequence is TGCAGTGCTAGAGGCCGAAATTCACCCCTCCACTTT.

The gene calls are TRBV7-6 and TRBJ2-3, with 12 bases aligning to TRBD2. The V and J ends lost 1 base and 2 bases, in that order; junction bases with no gene match: 10. The CDR3 covers 19 residues. Germline loops: CDR1 SGHVS, CDR2 FNYEAQ. The CDR3 loop reads CASSLVNPLAGGNTDTQYF. As DNA, the CDR3 is TGTGCCAGCAGCTTAGTCAACCCTCTAGCGGGAGGGAACACAGATACGCAGTATTTT.

This chain joins TRBV4-1 and TRBJ1-4; D ambiguous. Germline loops: CDR1 MGHRA, CDR2 YSYEKL. CDR3 length: 16 residues. V lost 0 bases and J lost 7, with 15 bases in between. For the CDR3, the DNA is TGCGCCAGCAGCCAAGATGCGGGAATCATCGCTGAAAAACTGTTTTTT. Residues: CASSQDAGIIAEKLFF.

The genes are TRBV9 and TRBJ2-4; tentatively, D is TRBD1 or TRBD2 (5 bases each). The end of the DNA aligns better with TRBJ2-7, so the J call may be wrong. This CDR3 has 14 residues. Germline loops: CDR1 SGDLS, CDR2 YYNGEE. The CDR3 nucleotides read TGTGCCAGCAGCATGGGACGGACTTCCTACGAGCAGTACTTC. This gives the protein CASSMGRTSYEQYF.

This clonotype is a singleton in its sample. This chain links TRBV27 with TRBJ2-7; D is unclear. V was pared by 5 bases and J by 4 bases, with 18 bases between. The CDR3 sequence is 15 residues long. The V gene's germline CDR1 is MNHEY and CDR2 SMNVEV (reference sequence). DNA of the CDR3: TGTGCCAGCAGTGAGTGGGCGACCCCTATTTACGAGCAGTACTTC. Its protein product is CASSEWATPIYEQYF.

The chain is built from TRBV7-8 and TRBJ1-6; possible D gene TRBD1, 6 bases. The CDR3 extends over 16 amino acids. Germline V gene data show CDR1 as SGHVS and CDR2 as FQNEAQ. V was trimmed by 5 bases and J by 14 bases, leaving 25 bases between them. CDR3 nucleotides: TGTGCCAGCAGCCCCCAACCAGGGGTGCGAGAATCATCCCTCCACTTT. It translates to CASSPQPGVRESSLHF.

This clonotype was recorded a few times. The chain links TRBV7-8 to TRBJ2-7; 8 bases align to TRBD1. The germline V gene has CDR1 SGHVS and CDR2 FQNEAQ. Unmatched junction bases numbered 7, after V lost 3 bases and J lost 0 bases. The CDR3 is made up of 16 amino acids. The CDR3 sequence is CASSFDRGRLSYEQYF. CDR3 in DNA: TGTGCCAGCAGCTTCGACAGGGGCCGCCTCTCCTACGAGCAGTACTTC. The full variable domain, rest sourced from reference TRBV7-8 and TRBJ2-7, is GAGVSQSPRYKVAKRGQDVALRCDPISGHVSLFWYQQALGQGPEFLTYFQNEAQLDKSGLPSDRFFAERPEGSVSTLKIQRTQQEDSAVYLCASSFDRGRLSYEQYFGPGTRLTVT.

The CDR3 spells CSVGRGSRGGNQETQYF. The CDR3 DNA is TGCAGCGTTGGACGGGGATCTAGAGGGGGCAACCAAGAGACCCAGTACTTC. The V gene is TRBV29-1, the J gene TRBJ2-5, with 7 bases aligning to TRBD1. The V gene end was trimmed by 4 bases and the J gene end by 0 bases; junction bases not matched to a gene: 14. The CDR3 sequence is 17 residues long. Per the germline V gene, CDR1 is SQVTM and CDR2 is ANQGSEA.

This chain links TRBV6-5 with TRBJ2-1, with 9 bases fitting TRBD2. The CDR3 consists of 17 residues. Germline V gene sequence: CDR1 MNHEY, CDR2 SVGAGI. Unmatched junction bases numbered 10, after V lost 3 bases and J lost 4 bases. This chain's CDR3 is CASSYWAGGEKYNEQFF. Written as DNA, the CDR3 is TGTGCCAGCAGTTATTGGGCGGGGGGGGAAAAGTACAATGAGCAGTTCTTC.

This chain joins TRBV4-1 and TRBJ2-5; 7 nucleotides line up with TRBD1. This CDR3 is 14 amino acids long. In germline, CDR1 is MGHRA, CDR2 YSYEKL. V gave up 2 bases and J gave up 5 bases; unmatched junction bases: 5. The CDR3 DNA is TGCGCCAGCAGCCAACTCAGGGGGTCGGAGACCCAGTACTTC. This encodes CASSQLRGSETQYF.

The chain uses TRBV12-3 or TRBV12-4 and TRBJ1-5; D possibly corresponds to TRBD1 (6 bases). The CDR3 extends over 18 amino acids. V lost 6 bases to trimming and J lost 5 bases, with 26 bases between them. Here the CDR3 DNA reads TGTGCCAGCAGCCGAGGGGGAGGGTCTGGGACACTACATCAGCCCCAGCATTTT. The encoded protein is CASSRGGGSGTLHQPQHF.

V gene TRBV20-1 combines with J gene TRBJ2-2, with D possibly matching TRBD1 (6 bases). V gave up 1 base and J gave up 1 base, with 7 bases separating them. This CDR3 has 14 residues. CDR1 is DFQATT, CDR2 SNEGSKA, per germline (reference sequence). The chain's CDR3 is CSARAQGNTGELFF. The CDR3 DNA sequence: TGCAGTGCTAGAGCACAGGGGAACACCGGGGAGCTGTTTTTT.

This clonotype was seen more than once but under ten times. This chain uses TRBV6-1 with TRBJ1-6, with a tentative D call TRBD1 (5 bases). This CDR3 comprises 13 residues. V was trimmed by 8 bases and J by 0 bases, leaving 5 bases between them. CDR1 is MNHNS and CDR2 is SASEGT in the germline V gene. The CDR3 protein is CASDSSYNSPLHF. CDR3 nucleotide sequence: TGTGCCAGCGACAGCTCCTATAATTCACCCCTCCACTTT.

CDR3 sequence: CASRLAELGTQYF. The CDR3 region has the DNA TGTGCCAGCAGACTAGCGGAGCTAGGTACGCAGTATTTT. The chain is built from TRBV9 and TRBJ2-3; 8 bases match TRBD2. V lost 5 bases and J lost 8; bases outside the gene matches: 7. Germline loops: CDR1 SGDLS, CDR2 YYNGEE. The CDR3 sequence is 13 residues long.

This clonotype was counted once. The chain combines TRBV4-1 with TRBJ1-2; D unclear. Germline CDR1 reads MGHRA; CDR2 reads YSYEKL. The length of the CDR3 is 15 residues. Trimming shortened V by 1 base and J by 8 bases, and 17 bases separated the two germline ends. The DNA of the CDR3 is TGCGCCAGCAGCCAAGTAGGTACTCCGGAGGGCGGCTACACCTTC. The encoded protein is CASSQVGTPEGGYTF.